Following are 16 T cell receptor beta chains from one sample sequenced in a study of OX40 agonist ivuxolimab in advanced cancers. The library was made by the immunoSEQ multiplex PCR assay. TCRdb holds this immuneACCESS table with in-frame rearrangements only. Some clones are missing; in checked studies, unresolved V genes explain under half, and the rest has no known cause. This sample has 69,000 or so clones in its table, and about 85% of those were observed once. Clones ranked in the top ten supply more than 0.5% of the sample. The source was CD4+ or CD8+ T cells sorted from blood, collected in a trial of the OX40 agonist ivuxolimab. Every receptor here comes from an adult with an advanced solid tumor such as melanoma, head and neck, liver or kidney cancer.

This clone was seen more than once but under ten times. This chain connects TRBV5-6 to TRBJ1-1; D may be TRBD1 (5 bases). The CDR3 length is 15 residues. Germline V gives CDR1 SGHDT, CDR2 YYEEEE. The ends were cut back, 2 bases at V and 0 bases at J, with 11 bases in the middle. The DNA of the CDR3 is TGTGCCAGCAGCTTTGGGGACCGCATGAACACTGAAGCTTTCTTT. This codes for CASSFGDRMNTEAFF.

This chain joins TRBV25-1 and TRBJ2-3; 9 nucleotides align to TRBD1. The V gene's germline CDR1 is MGHDK and CDR2 SYGVNS. The length of the CDR3 is 15 residues. The ends lost 4 bases at V and 3 bases at J; junction bases unmatched: 5. The CDR3 DNA reads as TGTGCCAGCAGTGCGGGGACAGGGAAAACAGATACGCAGTATTTT. Translation: CASSAGTGKTDTQYF.

The J gene is TRBJ1-1, the V gene TRBV7-9; maybe TRBD1 (5 bases). The V end lost 11 bases, the J end lost 3 bases, and 13 bases lay between the germline ends. The germline CDR1 and CDR2 sequences are SEHNR and FQNEAQ (reference sequence). This CDR3 region has 12 residues. CDR3 in amino acids: CAGNKGDTEAFF. DNA for the CDR3: TGTGCCGGGAATAAAGGGGACACTGAAGCTTTCTTT.

The chain employs TRBV6-5 and TRBJ1-1, with D perhaps matching TRBD1 (6 bases). The CDR3 spans 13 residues. V was trimmed by 6 bases and J by 8 bases, leaving 16 bases between them. Germline V lookup: CDR1 MNHEY, CDR2 SVGAGI. The CDR3 here is CASRPPMGHEAFF. DNA for the CDR3: TGTGCCAGCAGACCTCCAATGGGACACGAAGCTTTCTTT.

V is TRBV5-1 and J is TRBJ2-7; D is possibly TRBD2 (5 bases). Trimming left V 4 bases short and J 1 base short, with 15 bases between. The CDR3 loop spans 15 amino acids. Germline V gene sequence: CDR1 SGHRS, CDR2 YFSETQ. CDR3 nucleotides: TGCGCCAGCAGCCTTTTAGGAGCGGATTCCTACGAGCAGTACTTC. It specifies CASSLLGADSYEQYF.

The gene calls are TRBV7-9 and TRBJ2-3, with D possibly being TRBD2 (5 bases). The germline V gene encodes CDR1 SEHNR and CDR2 FQNEAQ (reference sequence). V was cut by 8 bases and J by 0 bases, with 9 bases left in between. The CDR3 runs 13 residues. CDR3 in amino acids: CASDSGSTDTQYF. CDR3 DNA sequence: TGTGCCAGCGACTCGGGGAGCACAGATACGCAGTATTTT.

The genes are TRBV6-5 and TRBJ1-1; 8 nucleotides match TRBD1. The CDR3 has 14 amino acids. The germline gives CDR1 MNHEY, CDR2 SVGAGI. V was pared by 4 bases and J by 4 bases, with 5 bases of the junction left unmatched. CDR3 DNA sequence: TGTGCCAGCAGTTCACAGGGGGGGGGCACTGAAGCTTTCTTT. It codes for CASSSQGGGTEAFF.

The CDR3 nucleotides read TGTGCCAGCAGCGCAGCGGGAGAAGGCGGCGATGAGCAGTTCTTC. Its protein is CASSAAGEGGDEQFF. This chain uses TRBV4-2 with TRBJ2-1, with 8 bases that match TRBD2. The CDR3 spans 15 residues. Germline loops: CDR1 LGHNA, CDR2 YNFKEQ. The V gene end was trimmed by 5 bases and the J gene end by 8 bases; junction bases not matched to a gene: 11.

CDR3 amino acids: CASSPGGHEETQYF. CDR3 DNA: TGTGCCAGCAGCCCCGGGGGGCACGAGGAGACCCAGTACTTC. The genes are TRBV11-2 and TRBJ2-5; the D gene is possibly TRBD2 (7 bases). This CDR3 comprises 14 residues. V shed 5 bases and J shed 5 bases, with 15 bases lying between them. Germline V lookup: CDR1 SGHAT, CDR2 FQNNGV. The whole variable domain, remainder taken from reference TRBV11-2 and TRBJ2-5, is EAGVAQSPRYKIIEKRQSVAFWCNPISGHATLYWYQQILGQGPKLLIQFQNNGVVDDSQLPKDRFSAERLKGVDSTLKIQPAKLEDSAVYLCASSPGGHEETQYFGPGTRLLVL.

The V and J genes are TRBV30 and TRBJ1-1; 11 bases are shared with TRBD1. This CDR3 is 13 amino acids long. V shed 3 bases, J shed 3 bases, and the junction held 0 bases outside the gene matches. Germline lookup yields CDR1 GTSNPN and CDR2 SVGIG (reference sequence). The DNA of the CDR3 is TGTGCCTGGAGGGGACAGGGGGACACTGAAGCTTTCTTT. Encoded protein: CAWRGQGDTEAFF.

The V gene is TRBV6-1, the J gene TRBJ1-2; 7 bases are a match to TRBD1. The CDR3 has 15 amino acids. J lost 6 bases, V lost 2 bases, and 9 bases had no gene match. CDR1 and CDR2 from the germline V gene are MNHNS and SASEGT. CDR3 region: CASSEYSWTGDGYTF. The CDR3 DNA follows: TGTGCCAGCAGTGAATATTCCTGGACAGGAGATGGCTACACCTTC.

The chain uses TRBV7-2 and TRBJ1-2; D unresolved. Germline V CDR1 and CDR2: SGHTA, FQGNSA. This CDR3 comprises 15 residues. V gave up 4 bases and J gave up 0 bases, with 12 bases separating them. CDR3 bases: TGTGCCAGCAGCTCCGAGGCAGGAGCTAACTATGGCTACACCTTC. Protein product: CASSSEAGANYGYTF.

The chain joins TRBV28 to TRBJ2-7, with TRBD2 matching over 8 bases. The CDR3 extends over 14 amino acids. Unmatched junction bases numbered 4, after V lost 6 bases and J lost 0 bases. Germline V gene lookup returns CDR1 MDHEN and CDR2 SYDVKM. The CDR3 here is CASRTAGGSYEQYF. The CDR3 DNA sequence: TGTGCCAGCAGGACTGCGGGGGGCTCCTACGAGCAGTACTTC.

The chain uses TRBV7-3 and TRBJ1-2; TRBD1 matches at 9 bases. CDR1 is SGHTA, CDR2 FQGTGA, per germline. The CDR3 spans 14 residues. V was clipped by 5 bases and J by 4 bases; unmatched bases: 5. The CDR3 spells CASSRTGEGYGYTF. DNA of the CDR3: TGTGCCAGCAGCCGGACAGGGGAAGGCTATGGCTACACCTTC.

The gene calls are TRBV7-6 and TRBJ2-6; TRBD1 agrees at 9 bases. CDR1 and CDR2 (germline): SGHVS, FNYEAQ. The CDR3 has 17 residues. V was pared by 1 base and J by 3 bases, with 4 bases of the junction left unmatched. CDR3 coding DNA: TGTGCCAGCAGCTTAGACAGGGGGCGAGGTGGGGCCAACGTCCTGACTTTC. Its protein product is CASSLDRGRGGANVLTF.

The genes are TRBV5-4 and TRBJ2-6; a weak D match, TRBD2 (5 bases). CDR3 length: 15 amino acids. Trimming pared 2 bases from V and 3 bases from J, leaving 9 bases between. Germline lookup yields CDR1 SGHNT and CDR2 YYREEE (reference sequence). This chain's CDR3 is CASSLPRDGANVLTF. The CDR3 DNA sequence: TGTGCCAGCAGCTTACCCCGGGATGGGGCCAACGTCCTGACTTTC.